Shown below are 27 T cell receptor beta chains from a single sample sequenced in a study of shared clonotypes between healthy human individuals. Only in-frame clones appear in the TCRdb table, and some are missing; sequencing was by immunoSEQ multiplex PCR. The data show about 1 million clones, about 75% seen once. Sequenced material: memory CD4+ T cells sorted from blood. Subset given: CD45RA-negative fraction. These receptors all come from a man aged 18 to 30 in good health.

The J gene is TRBJ1-6, the V gene TRBV6-1; the match to TRBD1 covers 7 bases. This CDR3 contains 16 residues. Germline assignment: CDR1 MNHNS and CDR2 SASEGT. V lost 3 bases to trimming and J lost 9 bases; unmatched junction nucleotides: 11. As DNA, the CDR3 is TGTGCCAGCAGTGAGTCCCCGGGACAGTACGCTTCACCCCTCCACTTT. Encoded protein: CASSESPGQYASPLHF.

The chain has TRBV5-5 and TRBJ1-1, with D perhaps matching TRBD1 (5 bases). The germline V gene encodes CDR1 SGHKS and CDR2 YYEKEE (reference sequence). Trimming shortened V by 3 bases and J by 2 bases, and 11 bases separated the two germline ends. The CDR3 spans 14 residues. CDR3 DNA: TGTGCCAGCAGCTCCACTGACAGAAACACTGAAGCTTTCTTT. Protein sequence: CASSSTDRNTEAFF.

Only a few counts were recorded for this clone. The sample contains more than one DNA sequence encoding this CDR3. The V and J genes are TRBV7-9 and TRBJ2-6; D is undetermined. This CDR3 spans 13 amino acids. Trimming removed 5 bases from V and 0 bases from J, with 2 bases in between. Germline CDR1 is SEHNR and CDR2 is FQNEAQ (reference sequence). CDR3 loop: CASSPSGANVLTF. In DNA, the CDR3 is TGTGCCAGCAGCCCCTCTGGGGCCAACGTCCTGACTTTC.

CDR3 amino acids: CASNLRWRDFSPLHF. DNA of the CDR3: TGTGCCAGCAACCTAAGATGGAGAGACTTTTCACCCCTCCACTTT. The chain couples TRBV6-6 to TRBJ1-6; D uncertain. The CDR3 covers 15 residues. V dropped 7 bases and J dropped 9 bases, with 19 bases sitting between them. Germline V lookup: CDR1 MNHNY, CDR2 SVGAGI (reference sequence).

This chain's CDR3 is CASRAEQGELFF. CDR3 in DNA: TGTGCCAGCAGGGCTGAACAAGGGGAGCTGTTTTTT. This chain uses TRBV2 with TRBJ2-2; unclear D gene. Looked up from germline, CDR1 is SNHLY and CDR2 is FYNNEI. The V and J ends lost 6 bases and 8 bases respectively, with 10 bases between them. The CDR3 runs 12 residues. Supplemented by reference TRBV2 and TRBJ2-2, the full variable domain reads EPEVTQTPSHQVTQMGQEVILRCVPISNHLYFYWYRQILGQKVEFLVSFYNNEISEKSEIFDDQFSVERPDGSNFTLKIRSTKLEDSAMYFCASRAEQGELFFGEGSRLTVL.

As regards this clone: This sample also contains other DNA sequences that code for the same CDR3. The chain combines TRBV30 with TRBJ1-3, with D uncertain. This CDR3 comprises 11 residues. V was trimmed by 0 bases and J by 4 bases, leaving 1 base between them. CDR1 and CDR2 from the germline V gene are GTSNPN and SVGIG (reference sequence). The CDR3 DNA reads TGTGCCTGGAGTGTCGGAAACACCATATATTTT. It is translated as CAWSVGNTIYF. The whole variable domain, filled in from reference TRBV30 and TRBJ1-3, reads SQTIHQWPATLVQPVGSPLSLECTVEGTSNPNLYWYRQAAGRGLQLLFYSVGIGQISSEVPQNLSASRPQDRQFILSSKKLLLSDSGFYLCAWSVGNTIYFGEGSWLTVV.

The chain has TRBV6-6 and TRBJ1-1, with a possible D match to TRBD1 (6 bases). Trimming stripped 7 bases from V and 0 bases from J, with 9 bases between. This CDR3 spans 13 amino acids. Per the germline V gene, CDR1 is MNHNY and CDR2 is SVGAGI (reference sequence). This CDR3 reads CASTQGMNTEAFF. The CDR3 DNA reads as TGTGCCAGCACTCAGGGGATGAACACTGAAGCTTTCTTT.

The genes are TRBV7-9 and TRBJ1-2, with D maybe TRBD1 (5 bases). Trimming removed 5 bases from V and 2 bases from J, with 15 bases in between. CDR3 length equals 15 residues. The germline V gene has CDR1 SEHNR and CDR2 FQNEAQ (reference sequence). This CDR3 reads CASSPFQGPNYGYTF. The CDR3 DNA reads TGTGCCAGCAGCCCATTCCAGGGTCCCAACTATGGCTACACCTTC.

The chain couples TRBV12-5 to TRBJ2-2; D perhaps matches TRBD1 (5 bases). This CDR3 has 16 amino acids. The germline V gene has CDR1 LGHNT and CDR2 FRNRAP. Between the trimmed V and J ends, which lost 6 bases and 1 base, there was a span of 15 bases. As DNA, the CDR3 is TGTGCTAGTGGCCTTAGGGGTTCCAAGAACACCGGGGAGCTGTTTTTT. It translates to CASGLRGSKNTGELFF.

The gene calls are TRBV19 and TRBJ2-4; the D gene is possibly TRBD2 (5 bases). The CDR3 loop spans 16 amino acids. The V and J ends lost 4 bases and 3 bases respectively, with 16 bases between them. Germline assignment: CDR1 LNHDA and CDR2 SQIVND (reference sequence). CDR3 coding DNA: TGTGCCAGTAGTAAGGGAGATGGGAAGGGCAAAAACATTCAGTACTTC. This codes for CASSKGDGKGKNIQYF.

The CDR3 here is CASSLSGRTANSPLHF. CDR3 in DNA: TGCGCCAGCAGCCTTTCGGGCAGGACGGCCAATTCACCCCTCCACTTT. This chain uses TRBV4-3 with TRBJ1-6, with no clear D. V was clipped by 4 bases and J by 7 bases, with 17 bases between them. The CDR3 is 16 residues long. CDR1 is LGHNA, CDR2 YSLEER, per germline.

The J gene is TRBJ2-7, the V gene TRBV6-6; D remains ambiguous. V lost 8 bases and J lost 4, with 6 bases in between. Per germline, CDR1 MNHNY and CDR2 SVGAGI (reference sequence). The CDR3 runs to 10 residues. The CDR3 DNA reads as TGTGCCAGCGGACGGTACGAGCAGTACTTC. Translated: CASGRYEQYF.

This chain links TRBV5-6 with TRBJ1-4; no firm D call. Deletions cut 2 bases from V and 6 bases from J, with 14 bases between. The CDR3 consists of 15 residues. Germline loops: CDR1 SGHDT, CDR2 YYEEEE. This chain's CDR3 is CASSFGLHLDEKLFF. DNA for the CDR3: TGTGCCAGCAGCTTCGGGCTACACTTGGATGAAAAACTGTTTTTT.

This chain links TRBV6-5 with TRBJ2-7, with 7 bases fitting TRBD1. The V and J ends lost 2 bases and 3 bases, in that order; junction bases with no gene match: 7. Germline V gene sequence: CDR1 MNHEY, CDR2 SVGAGI. CDR3 length equals 15 residues. DNA for the CDR3: TGTGCCAGCAGTTACCAAGGTGACAGGGACTACGAGCAGTACTTC. This gives the protein CASSYQGDRDYEQYF.

This chain links TRBV19 with TRBJ1-5; maybe TRBD1 (6 bases). CDR3 length: 15 residues. Germline V gene sequence: CDR1 LNHDA, CDR2 SQIVND (reference sequence). The V end was cut by 5 bases, the J end by 3 bases, with 14 bases between. CDR3 bases: TGTGCCAGTAGTGGGGGAGGGGGTGACAATCAGCCCCAGCATTTT. Its translation: CASSGGGGDNQPQHF. Together with reference TRBV19 and TRBJ1-5, the CDR3 gives the full variable domain: DGGITQSPKYLFRKEGQNVTLSCEQNLNHDAMYWYRQDPGQGLRLIYYSQIVNDFQKGDIAEGYSVSREKKESFPLTVTSAQKNPTAFYLCASSGGGGDNQPQHFGDGTRLSIL.

This chain links TRBV18 with TRBJ1-2; D is possibly TRBD1 (6 bases). Germline loops: CDR1 KGHSH, CDR2 LQKENI. The CDR3 sequence is 14 residues long. The V gene lost 2 bases and the J gene lost 4 bases, with 11 bases spanning the gap. CDR3: CASSPGRGGYGYTF. The DNA for the CDR3 is TGTGCCAGCTCACCAGGCAGGGGAGGCTATGGCTACACCTTC.

This chain uses TRBV7-9 with TRBJ2-1; no clear D gene. The V gene's germline CDR1 is SEHNR and CDR2 FQNEAQ (reference sequence). The length of the CDR3 is 14 residues. V was trimmed by 5 bases and J by 2 bases, leaving 10 bases between them. CDR3 loop: CASSARPTYNEQFF. The CDR3 DNA reads TGTGCCAGCAGCGCCCGCCCCACCTACAATGAGCAGTTCTTC.

The chain links TRBV5-1 to TRBJ2-1, with D possibly TRBD1 on 6 matching bases. V was shortened by 0 bases and J by 9 bases, with 13 bases between the two germline ends. The length of the CDR3 is 14 residues. CDR1 and CDR2 (germline): SGHRS, YFSETQ. In DNA, the CDR3 is TGCGCCAGCAGCTTGGCAGGGACAACCGGTGAGCAGTTCTTC. Translated, it gives CASSLAGTTGEQFF.

This clone was recorded a few times. This sequence joins TRBV10-3 and TRBJ2-7, with D maybe TRBD2 (6 bases). CDR1 and CDR2 (germline): ENHRY, SYGVKD. The V gene lost 5 bases and the J gene lost 0 bases, with 11 bases spanning the gap. The CDR3 contains 14 residues. The CDR3 is CAISSPDYSYEQYF. The CDR3 DNA follows: TGTGCCATCAGTAGTCCGGACTACTCCTACGAGCAGTACTTC.

Comments on this clone: Distinct nucleotide sequences in the sample also encode this CDR3. This sequence joins TRBV4-1 and TRBJ1-6, with a weak D call TRBD1 (5 bases). V gave up 4 bases and J gave up 5 bases, with 9 bases separating them. The CDR3 consists of 14 residues. Germline V gene lookup returns CDR1 MGHRA and CDR2 YSYEKL. The CDR3 coding sequence is TGCGCCAGCAGCCGGGGAGGGGATAATTCACCCCTCCACTTT. Protein: CASSRGGDNSPLHF.

CDR3 coding DNA: TGTGCCAGCAGCGAAGCGGGGAGCACCGGGGAGCTGTTTTTT. This gives the protein CASSEAGSTGELFF. This chain joins TRBV9 and TRBJ2-2, with 7 bases aligning to TRBD2. The germline gives CDR1 SGDLS, CDR2 YYNGEE. Germline trimming cut 3 bases from V and 4 bases from J; bases unmatched to any gene: 3. This CDR3 region has 14 residues.

V is TRBV5-1 and J is TRBJ1-1; no clear D gene. The CDR3 length is 14 residues. Germline V lookup: CDR1 SGHRS, CDR2 YFSETQ. V was shortened by 4 bases and J by 1 base, with 11 bases between the two germline ends. CDR3 DNA: TGCGCCAGCAGCCCCTGGCAGTCGAACACTGAAGCTTTCTTT. It specifies CASSPWQSNTEAFF. The full variable domain, in which reference TRBV5-1 and TRBJ1-1 provide the parts outside the CDR3, is KAGVTQTPRYLIKTRGQQVTLSCSPISGHRSVSWYQQTPGQGLQFLFEYFSETQRNKGNFPGRFSGRQFSNSRSEMNVSTLELGDSALYLCASSPWQSNTEAFFGQGTRLTVV.

The V call is TRBV10-3, the J call TRBJ1-4, with D perhaps TRBD1 (6 bases). Trimming cost V 6 bases and J 8 bases, with 19 bases left between them. The CDR3 contains 15 residues. Per the germline V gene, CDR1 is ENHRY and CDR2 is SYGVKD. The CDR3 nucleotides read TGTGCCATCAGCGCCATTGGGGGGGCCAAGGAAAAACTGTTTTTT. Amino acids: CAISAIGGAKEKLFF.

V and J are TRBV11-3 and TRBJ1-5; D is ambiguous. CDR3 length: 13 amino acids. The germline V and J ends were trimmed by 5 bases and 15 bases, with 20 bases remaining between them. CDR1 and CDR2 from the germline V gene are SGHNT and YENEEA. The CDR3 coding sequence is TGTGCCAGCAGCCGATCCGACGGCACTTGGGTGCATTTT. As protein: CASSRSDGTWVHF.

The chain carries TRBV1 and TRBJ2-5; the table's TRBD2 call for D was not verified on the DNA. TRBV1 is reported as a pseudogene. This CDR3 has 16 amino acids. The CDR3 reads CTSSQDGRGAAVAQYF. CDR3 nucleotides: TGCACCAGCAGCCAAGATGGGCGCGGGGCCGCGGTGGCCCAGTACTTC.

The sample holds a few counts of this clone. The chain combines TRBV2 with TRBJ1-1; tentative D call: TRBD1 (6 bases). CDR1 is SNHLY, CDR2 FYNNEI, per germline. Trimming shortened V by 3 bases and J by 6 bases, and 14 bases separated the two germline ends. The CDR3 spans 14 residues. CDR3 bases: TGTGCCAGCAGTGATATGCAGGGGATGCCTGAAGCTTTCTTT. Its protein is CASSDMQGMPEAFF.

Details on this clone: Other nucleotide sequences from this sample produce the same CDR3. CDR3 protein: CASSPGGSTNEKLFF. The CDR3 nucleotides are TGTGCCAGCAGTCCCGGGGGCTCAACTAATGAAAAACTGTTTTTT. This chain uses TRBV28 with TRBJ1-4; D may be TRBD1 (6 bases). The V gene's germline CDR1 is MDHEN and CDR2 SYDVKM. The CDR3 is made up of 15 amino acids. V was clipped by 5 bases and J by 0 bases, with 10 bases between them.